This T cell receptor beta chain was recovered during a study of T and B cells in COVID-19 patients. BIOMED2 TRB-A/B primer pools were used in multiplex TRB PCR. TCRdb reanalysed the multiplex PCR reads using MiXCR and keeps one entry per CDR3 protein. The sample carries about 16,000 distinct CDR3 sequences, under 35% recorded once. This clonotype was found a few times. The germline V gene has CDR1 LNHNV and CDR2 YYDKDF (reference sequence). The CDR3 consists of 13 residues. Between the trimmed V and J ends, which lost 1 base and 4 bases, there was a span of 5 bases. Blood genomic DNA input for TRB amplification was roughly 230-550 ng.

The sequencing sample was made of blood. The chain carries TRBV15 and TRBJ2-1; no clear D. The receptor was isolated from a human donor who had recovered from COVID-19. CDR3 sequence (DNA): TGTGCCACCAGCAGAGTTCCATACAATGAGCAGTTCTTC. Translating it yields CATSRVPYNEQFF.